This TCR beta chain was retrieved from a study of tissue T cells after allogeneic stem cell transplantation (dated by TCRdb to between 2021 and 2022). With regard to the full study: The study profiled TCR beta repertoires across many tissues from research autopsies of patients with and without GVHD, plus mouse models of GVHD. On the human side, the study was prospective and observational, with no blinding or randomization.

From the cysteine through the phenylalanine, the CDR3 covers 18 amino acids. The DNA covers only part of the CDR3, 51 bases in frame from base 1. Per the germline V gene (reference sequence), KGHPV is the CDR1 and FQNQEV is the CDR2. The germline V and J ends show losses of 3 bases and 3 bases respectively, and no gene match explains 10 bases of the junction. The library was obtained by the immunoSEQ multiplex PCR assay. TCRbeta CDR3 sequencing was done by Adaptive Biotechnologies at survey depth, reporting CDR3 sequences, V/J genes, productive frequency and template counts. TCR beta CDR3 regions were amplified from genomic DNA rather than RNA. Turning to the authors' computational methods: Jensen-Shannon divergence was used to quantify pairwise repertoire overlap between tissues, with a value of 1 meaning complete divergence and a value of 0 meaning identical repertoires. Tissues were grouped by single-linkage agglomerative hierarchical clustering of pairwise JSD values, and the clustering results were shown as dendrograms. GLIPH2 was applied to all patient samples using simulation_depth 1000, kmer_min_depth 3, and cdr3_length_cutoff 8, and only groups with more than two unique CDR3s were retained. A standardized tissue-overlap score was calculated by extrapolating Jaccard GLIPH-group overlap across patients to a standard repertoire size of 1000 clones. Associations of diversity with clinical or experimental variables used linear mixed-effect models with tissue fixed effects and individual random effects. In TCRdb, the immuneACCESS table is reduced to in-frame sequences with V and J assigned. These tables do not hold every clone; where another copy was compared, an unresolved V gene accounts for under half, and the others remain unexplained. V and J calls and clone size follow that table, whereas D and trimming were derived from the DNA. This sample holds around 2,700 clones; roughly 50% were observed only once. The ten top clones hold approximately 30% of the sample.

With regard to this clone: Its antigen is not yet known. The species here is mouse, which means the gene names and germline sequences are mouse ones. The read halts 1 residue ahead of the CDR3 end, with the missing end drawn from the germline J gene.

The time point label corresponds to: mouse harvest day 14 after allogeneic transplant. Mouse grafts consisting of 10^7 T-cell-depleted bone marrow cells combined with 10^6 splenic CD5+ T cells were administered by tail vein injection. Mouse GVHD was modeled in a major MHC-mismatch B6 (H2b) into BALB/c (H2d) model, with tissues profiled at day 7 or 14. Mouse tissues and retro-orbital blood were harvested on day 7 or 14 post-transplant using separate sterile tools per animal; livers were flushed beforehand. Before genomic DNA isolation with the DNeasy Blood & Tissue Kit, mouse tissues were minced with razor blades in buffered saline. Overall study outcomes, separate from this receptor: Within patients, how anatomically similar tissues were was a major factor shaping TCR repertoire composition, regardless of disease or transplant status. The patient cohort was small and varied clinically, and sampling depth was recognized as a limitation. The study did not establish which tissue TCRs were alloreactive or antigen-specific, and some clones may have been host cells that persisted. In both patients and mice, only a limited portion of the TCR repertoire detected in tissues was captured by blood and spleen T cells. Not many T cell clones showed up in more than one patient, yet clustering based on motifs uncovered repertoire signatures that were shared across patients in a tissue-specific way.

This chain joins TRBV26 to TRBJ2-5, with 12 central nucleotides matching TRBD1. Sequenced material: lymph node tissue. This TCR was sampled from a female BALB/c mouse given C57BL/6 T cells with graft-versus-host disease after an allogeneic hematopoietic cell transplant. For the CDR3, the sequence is CASSLVPGQGAGQDTQYF. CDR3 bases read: TGTGCCAGCAGTCTCGTCCCGGGACAGGGGGCTGGACAAGACACCCAGTAC.